The entry that follows covers one T cell receptor beta chain sequence. This sample was taken from a study of CD8 T cells in ankylosing spondylitis. Germline-derived CDR1 and CDR2 are SNHLY and FYNNEI. There are 15 residues in the CDR3. Losses at the gene ends were 7 bases for V and 5 bases for J; bases not matched to a gene: 9. One entry per CDR3 protein results from TCRdb running MiXCR on the 5' RACE reads. Among some 130,000 distinct CDR3 sequences listed, roughly 13% were seen once. The chain employs TRBV2 and TRBJ2-2, with 8 bases matching TRBD2. This receptor was identified in a female donor with ankylosing spondylitis or in good health (not recorded which). The sequencing sample was made of blood, either unsorted or a sorted T cell fraction (not recorded which). Written as DNA, the CDR3 is TGTGCCAGCATCCGGTTCCGGGAGGGTACCGGGGAGCTGTTTTTT. Amino acid sequence: CASIRFREGTGELFF.